The T cell receptor (beta chain) described here comes from a study of OX40 agonist ivuxolimab in advanced cancers. On the study more broadly: Patients treated during dose escalation were battling hepatocellular carcinoma, melanoma, renal cell or head and neck cancer. Previous treatment with anti-PD-1, anti-PD-L1 or anti-CTLA-4 therapy was allowed; about 40% had received some. Study-wide results and caveats: Dose levels from 0.1 to 3.0 mg/kg saw CD4+ and CD8+ blood T cells expand clonally by week 6. Among expanded peripheral T cells, antigen specificity went undetermined.

Germline V gene lookup returns CDR1 SGHRS and CDR2 YFSETQ. Trimming shortened V by 0 bases and J by 4 bases, and 7 bases separated the two germline ends. This CDR3 spans 14 amino acids. Profiled with immunoSEQ multiplex PCR; TCRdb holds only in-frame clones, not every one. Of about 58,000 clones listed, just over 85% are singletons. This clone occurred once. Its specificity is unknown. The clonotype originates from an adult with an advanced solid tumor such as melanoma, head and neck, liver or kidney cancer. The chain links TRBV5-1 to TRBJ1-4; possible D gene TRBD1, 6 bases. Sample: CD4+ or CD8+ T cells sorted from blood, taken in a trial of the OX40 agonist ivuxolimab. CDR3 sequence: CASSLGRGNEKLFF. DNA of the CDR3: TGCGCCAGCAGCTTGGGCAGGGGTAATGAAAAACTGTTTTTT.